This T cell receptor (beta chain) was identified during a study of technical replicates of blood from four donors. TCRdb keeps only in-frame clones here, not all; method: immunoSEQ multiplex PCR. The sample contains more than 65,000 clones, roughly 89% of which appear only once. V lost 10 bases to trimming and J lost 6 bases; unmatched junction nucleotides: 11. The CDR3 length is 13 residues. Looked up from germline, CDR1 is SGHNT and CDR2 is YENEEA. Input material: T cells isolated from PBMCs. The sequence derives from a human donor in good health. V gene TRBV11-3 combines with J gene TRBJ2-7; the match to TRBD1 covers 8 bases. CDR3 DNA sequence: TGTGCCACAGAGGACAGGGTAGGGAGCGAGCAGTACTTC. It codes for CATEDRVGSEQYF.